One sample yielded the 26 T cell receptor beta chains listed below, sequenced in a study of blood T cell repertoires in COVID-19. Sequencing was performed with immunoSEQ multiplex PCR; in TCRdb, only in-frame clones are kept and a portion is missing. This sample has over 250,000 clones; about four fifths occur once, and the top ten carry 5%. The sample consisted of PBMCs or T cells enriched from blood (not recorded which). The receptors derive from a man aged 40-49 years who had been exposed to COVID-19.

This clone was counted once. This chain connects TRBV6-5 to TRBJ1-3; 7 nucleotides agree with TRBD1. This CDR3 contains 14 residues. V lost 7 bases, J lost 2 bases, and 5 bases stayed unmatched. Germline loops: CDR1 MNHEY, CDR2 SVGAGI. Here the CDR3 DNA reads TGTGCCAGCAAGAGGGGGCGAGCTGGAAACACCATATATTTT. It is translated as CASKRGRAGNTIYF.

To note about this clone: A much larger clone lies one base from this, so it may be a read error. In DNA form, the CDR3 reads TGTGCCAGCAGCGCGGGGGATAATTCACCCCTCCACTTT. Translated: CASSAGDNSPLHF. The chain recombines TRBV9 with TRBJ1-6, with D possibly matching TRBD1 (5 bases). Deletions cut 3 bases from V and 5 bases from J, with 6 bases between. CDR3 length equals 13 residues. Germline loops: CDR1 SGDLS, CDR2 YYNGEE.

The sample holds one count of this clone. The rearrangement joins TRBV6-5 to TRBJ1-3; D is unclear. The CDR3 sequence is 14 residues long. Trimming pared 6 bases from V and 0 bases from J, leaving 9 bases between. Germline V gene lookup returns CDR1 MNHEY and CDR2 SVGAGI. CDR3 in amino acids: CASRGLNSGNTIYF. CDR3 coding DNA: TGTGCCAGCAGAGGACTCAACTCTGGAAACACCATATATTTT.

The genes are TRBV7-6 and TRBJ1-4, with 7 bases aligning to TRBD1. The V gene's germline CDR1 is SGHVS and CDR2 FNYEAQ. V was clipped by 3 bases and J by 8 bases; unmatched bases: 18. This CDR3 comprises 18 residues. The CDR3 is CASSFEAPQGGRLEKLFF. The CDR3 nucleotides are TGTGCCAGCAGCTTCGAAGCCCCCCAGGGGGGTCGATTGGAAAAACTGTTTTTT.

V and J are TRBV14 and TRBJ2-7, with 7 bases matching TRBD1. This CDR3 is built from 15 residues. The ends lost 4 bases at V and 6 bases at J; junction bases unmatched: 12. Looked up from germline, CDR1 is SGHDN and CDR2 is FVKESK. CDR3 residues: CASSPLRQGLGEQYF. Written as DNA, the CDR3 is TGTGCCAGCAGCCCCCTACGACAGGGCTTGGGCGAGCAGTACTTC.

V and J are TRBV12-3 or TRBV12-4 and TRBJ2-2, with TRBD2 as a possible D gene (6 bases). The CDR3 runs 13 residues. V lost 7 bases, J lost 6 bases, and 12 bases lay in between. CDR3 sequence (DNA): TGTGCCAGCACCCCCCCGGGGGCCGGGGAGCTGTTTTTT. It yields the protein CASTPPGAGELFF.

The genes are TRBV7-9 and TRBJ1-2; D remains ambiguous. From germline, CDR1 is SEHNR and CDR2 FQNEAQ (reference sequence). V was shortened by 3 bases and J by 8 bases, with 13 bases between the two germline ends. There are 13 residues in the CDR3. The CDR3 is CASSLLPTLGYTF. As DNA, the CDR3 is TGTGCCAGCAGCTTGCTTCCAACTTTGGGCTACACCTTC.

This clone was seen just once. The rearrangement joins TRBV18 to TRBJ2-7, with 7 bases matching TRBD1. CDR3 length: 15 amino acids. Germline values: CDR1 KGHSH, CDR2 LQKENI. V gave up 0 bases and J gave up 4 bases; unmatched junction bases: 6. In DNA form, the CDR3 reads TGTGCCAGCTCACCACCCGGACAGGCGATATACGAGCAGTACTTC. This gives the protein CASSPPGQAIYEQYF. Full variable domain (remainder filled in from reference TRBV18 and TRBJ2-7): NAGVMQNPRHLVRRRGQEARLRCSPMKGHSHVYWYRQLPEEGLKFMVYLQKENIIDESGMPKERFSAEFPKEGPSILRIQQVVRGDSAAYFCASSPPGQAIYEQYFGPGTRLTVT.

The CDR3 DNA is TGTGCCAGCAGTCCCTTACCGGGAGAGCAGTACTTC. Amino acids: CASSPLPGEQYF. The chain recombines TRBV6-5 with TRBJ2-7; the D gene is possibly TRBD2 (5 bases). Germline CDR1 MNHEY, CDR2 SVGAGI. V was shortened by 5 bases and J by 7 bases, with 12 bases between the two germline ends. The CDR3 has 12 amino acids.

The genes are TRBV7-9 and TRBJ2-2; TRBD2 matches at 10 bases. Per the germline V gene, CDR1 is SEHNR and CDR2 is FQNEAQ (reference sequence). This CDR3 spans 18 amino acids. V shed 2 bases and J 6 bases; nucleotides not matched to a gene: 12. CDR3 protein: CASSLTSELAGRPGELFF. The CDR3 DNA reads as TGTGCCAGCAGCTTAACCTCGGAACTAGCGGGACGGCCCGGGGAGCTGTTTTTT. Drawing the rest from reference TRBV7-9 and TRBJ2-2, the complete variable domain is DTGVSQNPRHKITKRGQNVTFRCDPISEHNRLYWYRQTLGQGPEFLTYFQNEAQLEKSRLLSDRFSAERPKGSFSTLEIQRTEQGDSAMYLCASSLTSELAGRPGELFFGEGSRLTVL.

CDR3 region: CATSTGTGNYGYTF. The CDR3 nucleotides are TGTGCCACCAGCACCGGGACAGGGAACTATGGCTACACCTTC. This chain uses TRBV15 with TRBJ1-2; 9 nucleotides line up with TRBD1. Germline V gene sequence: CDR1 LNHNV, CDR2 YYDKDF (reference sequence). The CDR3 runs to 14 residues. Germline trimming cut 4 bases from V and 2 bases from J; bases unmatched to any gene: 2.

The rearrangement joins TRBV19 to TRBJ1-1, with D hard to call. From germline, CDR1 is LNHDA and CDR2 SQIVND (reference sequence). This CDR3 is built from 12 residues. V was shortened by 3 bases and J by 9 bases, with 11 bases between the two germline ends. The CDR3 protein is CASSINWRKAFF. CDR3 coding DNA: TGTGCCAGTAGTATTAATTGGCGGAAAGCTTTCTTT.

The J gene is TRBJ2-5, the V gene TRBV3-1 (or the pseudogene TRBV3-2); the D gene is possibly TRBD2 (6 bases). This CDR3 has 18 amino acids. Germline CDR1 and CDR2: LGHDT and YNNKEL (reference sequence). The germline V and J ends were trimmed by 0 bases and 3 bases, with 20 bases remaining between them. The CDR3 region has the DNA TGTGCCAGCAGCCAAGATTTGTTGTACGAGGCGGGGAAAGAGACCCAGTACTTC. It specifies CASSQDLLYEAGKETQYF.

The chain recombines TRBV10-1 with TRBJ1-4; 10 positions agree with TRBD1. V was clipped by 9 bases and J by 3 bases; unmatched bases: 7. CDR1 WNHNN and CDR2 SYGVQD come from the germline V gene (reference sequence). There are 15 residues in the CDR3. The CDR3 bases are TGCGCCAGTACCCCGGGACAGGGGCCTAATGAAAAACTGTTTTTT. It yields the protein CASTPGQGPNEKLFF.

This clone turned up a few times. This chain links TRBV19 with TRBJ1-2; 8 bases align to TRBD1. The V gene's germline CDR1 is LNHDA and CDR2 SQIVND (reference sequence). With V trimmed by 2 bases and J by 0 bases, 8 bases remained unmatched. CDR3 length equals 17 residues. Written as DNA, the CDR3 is TGTGCCAGTAGTATAACCCGACAGGGGCTGGCTAACTATGGCTACACCTTC. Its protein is CASSITRQGLANYGYTF.

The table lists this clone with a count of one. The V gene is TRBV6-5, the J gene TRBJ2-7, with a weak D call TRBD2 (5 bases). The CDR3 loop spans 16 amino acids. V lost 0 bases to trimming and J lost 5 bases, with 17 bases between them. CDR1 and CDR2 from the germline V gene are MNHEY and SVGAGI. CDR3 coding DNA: TGTGCCAGCAGTTACTCGGGCGAGGGAGCGAAAGACGAGCAGTACTTC. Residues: CASSYSGEGAKDEQYF.

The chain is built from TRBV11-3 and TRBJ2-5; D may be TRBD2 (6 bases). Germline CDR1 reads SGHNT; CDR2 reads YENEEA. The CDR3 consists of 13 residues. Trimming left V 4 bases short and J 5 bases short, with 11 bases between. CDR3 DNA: TGTGCCAGCAGCTCGGGAAGCGGGGAGACCCAGTACTTC. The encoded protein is CASSSGSGETQYF. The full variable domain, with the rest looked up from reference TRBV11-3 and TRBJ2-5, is EAGVVQSPRYKIIEKKQPVAFWCNPISGHNTLYWYLQNLGQGPELLIRYENEEAVDDSQLPKDRFSAERLKGVDSTLKIQPAELGDSAVYLCASSSGSGETQYFGPGTRLLVL.

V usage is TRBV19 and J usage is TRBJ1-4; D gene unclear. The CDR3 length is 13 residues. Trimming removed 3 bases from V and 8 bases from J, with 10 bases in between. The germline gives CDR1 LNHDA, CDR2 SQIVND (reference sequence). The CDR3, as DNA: TGTGCCAGTAGTATCCGACGGGGAGAAAAACTGTTTTTT. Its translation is CASSIRRGEKLFF.

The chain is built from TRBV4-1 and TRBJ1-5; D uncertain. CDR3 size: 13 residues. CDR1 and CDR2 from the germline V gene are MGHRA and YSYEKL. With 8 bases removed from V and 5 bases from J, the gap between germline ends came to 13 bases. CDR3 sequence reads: CASGGRIDQPQHF. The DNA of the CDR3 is TGCGCCAGCGGAGGGCGGATCGATCAGCCCCAGCATTTT.

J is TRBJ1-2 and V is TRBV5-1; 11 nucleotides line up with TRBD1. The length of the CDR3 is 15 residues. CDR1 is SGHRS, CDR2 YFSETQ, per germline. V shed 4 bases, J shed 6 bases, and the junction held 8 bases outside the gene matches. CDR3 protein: CASSQRPGQGDGYTF. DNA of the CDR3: TGCGCCAGCAGCCAAAGGCCGGGACAGGGGGATGGCTACACCTTC.

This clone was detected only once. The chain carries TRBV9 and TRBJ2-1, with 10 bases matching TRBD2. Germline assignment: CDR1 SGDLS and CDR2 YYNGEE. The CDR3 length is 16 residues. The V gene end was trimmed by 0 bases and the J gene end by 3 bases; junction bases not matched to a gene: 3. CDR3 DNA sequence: TGTGCCAGCAGCGTAGCTAGCGGGGGAGGCTACAATGAGCAGTTCTTC. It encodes CASSVASGGGYNEQFF.

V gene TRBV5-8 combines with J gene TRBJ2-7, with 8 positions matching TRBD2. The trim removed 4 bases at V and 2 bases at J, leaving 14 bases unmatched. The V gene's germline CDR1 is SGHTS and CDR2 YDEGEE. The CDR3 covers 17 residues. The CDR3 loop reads CASSHFGGADTTYEQYF. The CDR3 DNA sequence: TGTGCCAGCAGCCACTTCGGGGGGGCGGACACCACCTACGAGCAGTACTTC. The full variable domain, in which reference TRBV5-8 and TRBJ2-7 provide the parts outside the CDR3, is EAGVTQSPTHLIKTRGQQATLRCSPISGHTSVYWYQQALGLGLQFLLWYDEGEERNRGNFPPRFSGRQFPNYSSELNVNALELEDSALYLCASSHFGGADTTYEQYFGPGTRLTVT.

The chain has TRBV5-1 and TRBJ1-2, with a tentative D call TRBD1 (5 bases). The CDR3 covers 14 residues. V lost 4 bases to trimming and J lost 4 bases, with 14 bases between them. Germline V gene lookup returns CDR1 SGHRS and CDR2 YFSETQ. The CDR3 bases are TGCGCCAGCAGCCAAGGACACCTTCTCTATGGCTACACCTTC. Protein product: CASSQGHLLYGYTF.

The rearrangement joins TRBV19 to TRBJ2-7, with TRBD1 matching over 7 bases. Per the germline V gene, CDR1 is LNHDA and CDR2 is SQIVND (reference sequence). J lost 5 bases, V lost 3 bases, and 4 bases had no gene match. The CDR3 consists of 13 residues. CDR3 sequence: CASSIQQGNEQYF. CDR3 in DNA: TGTGCCAGTAGTATCCAACAGGGGAACGAGCAGTACTTC.

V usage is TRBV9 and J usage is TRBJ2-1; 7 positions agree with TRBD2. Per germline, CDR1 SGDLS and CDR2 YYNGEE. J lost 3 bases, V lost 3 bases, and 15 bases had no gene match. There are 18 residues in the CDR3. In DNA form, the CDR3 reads TGTGCCAGCAGCGCCGAAGAGGGTAGCGGGTTTGTCTACAATGAGCAGTTCTTC. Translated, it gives CASSAEEGSGFVYNEQFF.

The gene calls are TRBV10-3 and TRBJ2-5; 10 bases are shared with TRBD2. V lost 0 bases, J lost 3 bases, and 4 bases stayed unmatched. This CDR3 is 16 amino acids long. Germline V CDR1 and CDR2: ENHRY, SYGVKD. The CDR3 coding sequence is TGTGCCATCAGTGAGTCCAGCGGGAGGGCCGAAGAGACCCAGTACTTC. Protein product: CAISESSGRAEETQYF.